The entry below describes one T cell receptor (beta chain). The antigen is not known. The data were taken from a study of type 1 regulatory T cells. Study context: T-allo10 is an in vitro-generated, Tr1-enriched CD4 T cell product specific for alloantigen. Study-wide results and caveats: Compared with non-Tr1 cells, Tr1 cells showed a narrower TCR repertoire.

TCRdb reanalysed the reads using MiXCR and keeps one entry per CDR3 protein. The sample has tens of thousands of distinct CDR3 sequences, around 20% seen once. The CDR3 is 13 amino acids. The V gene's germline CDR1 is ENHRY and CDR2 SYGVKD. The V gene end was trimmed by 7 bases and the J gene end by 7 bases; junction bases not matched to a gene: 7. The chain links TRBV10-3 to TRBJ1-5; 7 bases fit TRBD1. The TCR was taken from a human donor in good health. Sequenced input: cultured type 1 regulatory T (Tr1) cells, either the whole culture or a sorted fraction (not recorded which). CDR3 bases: TGTGCCATCACCACAGGGGATGGGCAGCCCCAGCATTTT. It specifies CAITTGDGQPQHF.